The clone carrying this TCR beta chain occurred once. The antigen is unknown. Treatment in this sample: some 20 received Ad26.COV2.S at low or high dose, single or two shots; 5 received placebo; per-sample allocation not given. At day 63 after the first vaccine or placebo injection, samples were drawn. An Ad26 vector carrying the Wuhan-strain SARS-CoV-2 spike served as the vaccine. Germline values: CDR1 SGHRS, CDR2 YFSETQ. V lost 5 bases, J lost 6 bases, and 14 bases lay in between. This CDR3 spans 14 amino acids. Profiling relied on immunoSEQ multiplex PCR, and the TCRdb table lists in-frame clones only, not all of them. The profile shows about 450,000 clones, about 88% of them singletons. The sample comes from a study of Ad26.COV2.S vaccination and SARS-CoV-2 variants. Study-level background: The study gave Ad26.COV2.S intramuscularly, once or twice 56 days apart.

Findings and caveats of the study: Individuals receiving vaccine had higher spike-specific TCR breadth than placebo recipients did.

This chain links TRBV5-1 with TRBJ1-4, with D possibly TRBD1 on 5 matching bases. Sequencing was performed on peripheral blood, taken in a trial of Ad26.COV2.S vaccine versus placebo. The TCR was taken from a person between 18 and 59 years old who received the Ad26.COV2.S COVID-19 vaccine or a placebo. CDR3 coding DNA: TGCGCCAGCAGAATCGACTGGGGGGATGAAAAACTGTTTTTT. This encodes CASRIDWGDEKLFF.